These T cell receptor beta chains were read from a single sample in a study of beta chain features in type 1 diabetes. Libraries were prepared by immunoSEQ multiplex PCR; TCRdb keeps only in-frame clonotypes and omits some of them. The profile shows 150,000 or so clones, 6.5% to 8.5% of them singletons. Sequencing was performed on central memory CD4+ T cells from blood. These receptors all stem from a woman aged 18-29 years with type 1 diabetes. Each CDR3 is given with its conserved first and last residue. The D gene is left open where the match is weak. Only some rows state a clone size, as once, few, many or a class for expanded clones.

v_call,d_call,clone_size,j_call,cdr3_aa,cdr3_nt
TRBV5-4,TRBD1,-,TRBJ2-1,CASSETGWGNEQFF,TGTGCCAGCAGCGAGACAGGGTGGGGCAATGAGCAGTTCTTC
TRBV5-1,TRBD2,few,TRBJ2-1,CASSPGLAGVGEQFF,TGCGCCAGCAGCCCCGGACTAGCGGGAGTCGGTGAGCAGTTCTTC
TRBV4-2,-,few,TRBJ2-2,CASSQVLGTANTGELFF,TGTGCCAGCAGCCAAGTCCTTGGGACTGCTAACACCGGGGAGCTGTTTTTT
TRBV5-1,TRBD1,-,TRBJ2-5,CASSPGTGGETQYF,TGCGCCAGCTCGCCTGGGACAGGAGGCGAGACCCAGTACTTC
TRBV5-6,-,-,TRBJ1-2,CASSPGGPIYGYTF,TGTGCCAGCAGTCCCGGAGGCCCCATCTATGGCTACACCTTC
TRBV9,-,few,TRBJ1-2,CASSVGAQGNYGYTF,TGTGCCAGCAGCGTAGGTGCACAGGGAAACTATGGCTACACCTTC
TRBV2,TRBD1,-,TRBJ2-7,CASSTQGYEQYF,TGTGCCAGCAGTACACAGGGGTACGAGCAGTACTTC
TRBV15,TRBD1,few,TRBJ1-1,CATSSPRDRHTEAFF,TGTGCCACCAGCAGTCCCCGGGACAGGCACACTGAAGCTTTCTTT
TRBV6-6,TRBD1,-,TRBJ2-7,CASSLDVTGGNEQYF,TGTGCCAGCAGTCTCGACGTGACAGGGGGAAACGAGCAGTACTTC
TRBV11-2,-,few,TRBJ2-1,CASKNRAGNEQFF,TGTGCCAGCAAAAACAGGGCGGGCAATGAGCAGTTCTTC
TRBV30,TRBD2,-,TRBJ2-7,CAWTSGDYEQYF,TGTGCCTGGACTAGCGGGGACTACGAGCAGTACTTC
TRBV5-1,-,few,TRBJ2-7,CASSLESARGGYEQYF,TGCGCCAGCAGCCTGGAATCGGCACGAGGGGGCTACGAGCAGTACTTC
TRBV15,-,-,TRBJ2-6,CATSRSSAGANVLTF,TGTGCCACCAGCAGAAGTTCAGCTGGGGCCAACGTCCTGACTTTC
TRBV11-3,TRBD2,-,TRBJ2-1,CASSSVSGGAGNEQFF,TGTGCCAGCAGCTCCGTGAGCGGGGGGGCAGGCAATGAGCAGTTCTTC
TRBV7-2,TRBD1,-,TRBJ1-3,CASSRRTGGTGNTIYF,TGTGCCAGCAGCAGACGGACAGGCGGAACGGGAAACACCATATATTTT
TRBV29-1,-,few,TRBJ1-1,CSVVRGGNTEAFF,TGCAGCGTTGTGAGGGGGGGGAACACTGAAGCTTTCTTT
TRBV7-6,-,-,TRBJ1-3,CASSVSSSGNTIYF,TGTGCCAGCAGCGTTTCTAGCTCTGGAAACACCATATATTTT
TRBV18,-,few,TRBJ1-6,CASSPSNSQSPLHF,TGTGCCAGCTCACCGAGCAACAGCCAATCACCCCTCCACTTT
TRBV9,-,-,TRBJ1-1,CASSPRGATNTEAFF,TGTGCCAGCAGCCCCCGAGGAGCCACGAACACTGAAGCTTTCTTT
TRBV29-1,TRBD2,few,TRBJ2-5,CSAGGGGTQETQYF,TGCAGCGCCGGGGGCGGGGGGACTCAAGAGACCCAGTACTTC
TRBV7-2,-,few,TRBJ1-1,CASSLERAGEAFF,TGTGCCAGCAGCTTAGAGAGGGCAGGTGAAGCTTTCTTT
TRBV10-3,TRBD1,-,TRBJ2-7,CAISEGGQSTYEQYF,TGTGCCATCAGTGAGGGGGGACAGTCGACCTACGAGCAGTACTTC
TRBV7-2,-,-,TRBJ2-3,CASRPNGGSTDTQYF,TGTGCCAGCAGGCCGAACGGAGGCAGCACAGATACGCAGTATTTT
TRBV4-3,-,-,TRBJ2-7,CASSPGQGDLEQYF,TGCGCCAGCAGCCCGGGACAAGGGGATTTGGAGCAGTACTTC
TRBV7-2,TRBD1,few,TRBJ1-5,CASSPQTGPNQPQHF,TGTGCCAGCAGCCCCCAGACAGGGCCTAATCAGCCCCAGCATTTT
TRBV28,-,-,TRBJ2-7,CASSSGDISYEQYF,TGTGCCAGCAGTTCGGGAGACATCTCCTACGAGCAGTACTTC
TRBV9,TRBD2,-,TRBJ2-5,CASSVGTSGRYQETQYF,TGTGCCAGCAGCGTAGGGACTAGCGGGAGGTACCAAGAGACCCAGTACTTC
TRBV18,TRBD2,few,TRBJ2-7,CASSRTRTSVHEQYF,TGTGCCAGCTCCCGAACGCGGACTAGCGTCCACGAGCAGTACTTC
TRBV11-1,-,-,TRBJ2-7,CASSLPGYGEQYF,TGTGCCAGCAGCTTACCAGGGTATGGCGAGCAGTACTTC